The present entry profiles one T cell receptor beta chain with its context. This sample is drawn from a study of blood T cells in healthy people across ages. A second PCR of 7 to 11 cycles used a sample-barcoded 5' primer and a J-beta primer mix. TCRdb independently ran MiXCR on the 5' RACE reads; one entry per CDR3 protein. The sample holds hundreds of thousands of distinct CDR3 sequences, roughly 50% seen once. This CDR3 contains 13 residues. Looked up from germline, CDR1 is DFQATT and CDR2 is SNEGSKA (reference sequence). V gave up 4 bases and J gave up 6 bases, with 13 bases separating them. The material sequenced was blood. The V call is TRBV20-1, the J call TRBJ2-1; no definite D call. This receptor was taken from a middle-aged man in good health. CDR3 bases: TGCAGTGCTAAGCCGGCGGTGACCAATGAGCAGTTCTTC. This encodes CSAKPAVTNEQFF.